Following are 4 T cell receptor beta chains from one sample sequenced in a study of early T cells in non-severe SARS-CoV-2 infection. Via MiXCR, TCRdb re-called the 5' RACE reads, giving one row per CDR3 protein. Of about 83,000 distinct CDR3 sequences detected, roughly a tenth appear once; the ten largest clones hold around 8%. The specimen comprised whole blood, sampled at baseline. The source is an adult who was a healthcare worker with PCR-confirmed SARS-CoV-2 infection or an uninfected control (not recorded which).

This clonotype is judged large (0.1 to 1%). This sequence joins TRBV30 and TRBJ2-7; perhaps TRBD1 as D (6 bases). Germline V CDR1 and CDR2: GTSNPN, SVGIG (reference sequence). The V and J ends lost 0 bases and 3 bases respectively, with 9 bases between them. This CDR3 contains 13 residues. The CDR3 DNA is TGTGCCTGGAGTGTGACAGGTCGCTACGAGCAGTACTTC. Its translation is CAWSVTGRYEQYF.

This clonotype was counted between two and nine times. The gene calls are TRBV20-1 and TRBJ2-2; 11 nucleotides match TRBD2. The trim removed 4 bases at V and 5 bases at J, leaving 6 bases unmatched. The V gene's germline CDR1 is DFQATT and CDR2 SNEGSKA (reference sequence). CDR3 length: 15 amino acids. The CDR3 region is CSAIAGGPRTGELFF. The CDR3 DNA follows: TGCAGTGCTATAGCGGGAGGGCCTAGAACCGGGGAGCTGTTTTTT.

This clonotype was counted ten times or more. This chain uses TRBV6-1 with TRBJ1-6, with D tentatively TRBD1 (5 bases). V lost 0 bases, J lost 7 bases, and 10 bases lay in between. This CDR3 is 15 amino acids long. Germline CDR1 reads MNHNS; CDR2 reads SASEGT. In DNA form, the CDR3 reads TGTGCCAGCAGTGAAGCTCCGGGGGGGAATTCACCCCTCCACTTT. Translation gives CASSEAPGGNSPLHF.

This clonotype was observed at least ten times. V usage is TRBV5-4 and J usage is TRBJ2-2, with a possible D match to TRBD2 (6 bases). This CDR3 comprises 14 residues. Trimming cost V 5 bases and J 4 bases, with 12 bases left between them. Germline V gene lookup returns CDR1 SGHNT and CDR2 YYREEE (reference sequence). CDR3 DNA sequence: TGTGCCAGCAGTCAGGGAGGTTCCACCGGGGAGCTGTTTTTT. Encoded protein: CASSQGGSTGELFF.